The 4 T cell receptor beta chains below come from one sample, sequenced in a study of blood T cells in healthy people across ages. Through a sample-barcoded 5' primer and a J-beta primer mix, a second PCR was run for about 6 to 12 cycles. TCRdb fed the 5' RACE reads into MiXCR, producing one record per CDR3 protein. The repertoire holds some 1 million distinct CDR3 sequences, with 35% to 50% as singletons. Sequencing used blood. Receptor source: a woman aged 60-75 years in good health.

V is TRBV15 and J is TRBJ2-3; 8 bases line up with TRBD2. Germline loops: CDR1 LNHNV, CDR2 YYDKDF (reference sequence). Trimming at V came to 8 bases and at J to 2 bases, leaving 6 bases not matched to a gene. The CDR3 runs to 14 residues. The CDR3 loop is CATGASGHTDTQYF. DNA for the CDR3: TGTGCCACCGGGGCTAGCGGGCACACAGATACGCAGTATTTT.

The chain carries TRBV2 and TRBJ2-3; the D call may be TRBD1 or TRBD2 (5 bases each). This CDR3 spans 13 amino acids. V was trimmed by 8 bases and J by 5 bases, leaving 14 bases between them. Looked up from germline, CDR1 is SNHLY and CDR2 is FYNNEI. Written as DNA, the CDR3 is TGTGCCAGCGACCCGGGGCGAGAAGATACGCAGTATTTT. This gives the protein CASDPGREDTQYF.

The chain carries TRBV27 and TRBJ2-7; 7 bases agree with TRBD1. The CDR3 is 15 amino acids. Trimming cost V 5 bases and J 2 bases; bases outside gene matches: 9. The germline CDR1 and CDR2 sequences are MNHEY and SMNVEV (reference sequence). The CDR3 reads CASSIELGGTYEQYF. As DNA, the CDR3 is TGTGCCAGCAGTATCGAGTTAGGGGGCACCTACGAGCAGTACTTC.

The DNA for the CDR3 is TGTGCCAGCAGTTACGCCCGCGGGGGCGGATCAGATACGCAGTATTTT. This translates into CASSYARGGGSDTQYF. V gene TRBV6-5 combines with J gene TRBJ2-3; perhaps TRBD2 as D (7 bases). Per germline, CDR1 MNHEY and CDR2 SVGAGI. V was cut by 2 bases and J by 4 bases, with 16 bases left in between. The CDR3 length is 16 residues.